This TCR beta chain emerged from a study of CD8 T cells in ankylosing spondylitis. Points from the study as a whole: Reportedly, disease-linked clones are significantly enriched in ankylosing spondylitis patients' matched synovial fluid.

From the 5' RACE reads, TCRdb called clonotypes with MiXCR, one entry per CDR3 protein. This sample carries some 30,000 distinct CDR3 sequences, 7.2% of them seen once, and the ten largest clones take roughly a tenth. This clonotype is labeled medium-sized. Its antigen remains unidentified. The germline V gene encodes CDR1 SGHRS and CDR2 YFSETQ. J lost 7 bases, V lost 6 bases, and 4 bases had no gene match. The CDR3 has 12 residues. Sequencing was done on a sample of blood, either unsorted or a sorted T cell fraction (not recorded which). The source of this sequence is a male donor with ankylosing spondylitis or in good health (not recorded which). The chain employs TRBV5-1 and TRBJ2-5; TRBD2 aligns across 9 bases. DNA for the CDR3: TGCGCCAGCATGAGTAGCGGGAGGACCCAGTACTTC. Protein: CASMSSGRTQYF.